The source of this T cell receptor beta chain is a study of identical twins. Trimming took off 4 bases at V and 1 base at J, with 17 bases between the two ends. The CDR3 spans 18 residues. Germline CDR1 LGHNA, CDR2 YNFKEQ. Regarding the study as a whole: Shared out-of-frame alpha sequences (those common to twins) showed excess low generation probability. High-abundance cord blood beta clonotypes had fewer insertions; memory repertoires showed none.

One entry per CDR3 protein results from TCRdb running MiXCR on the 5' RACE reads. The sample lists some 590,000 distinct CDR3 sequences, nearly 10% occurring once. In the case of this clonotype: Its antigen is currently unknown.

This sample was shared with a second study, whose subject was yellow fever vaccine responses in identical twins.

This chain links TRBV4-2 with TRBJ2-6; the D gene is possibly TRBD1 (7 bases). The specimen was PBMCs. The receptor's source is a woman aged 18 to 35 in good health. As DNA, the CDR3 is TGTGCCAGCAGCCCTGGTCACAGGGGAGGATCTGGGGCCAACGTCCTGACTTTC. Amino acids: CASSPGHRGGSGANVLTF.